The rows below give T cell receptor beta chains drawn from one sample of a study of CD8 T cells in ankylosing spondylitis. Using its own MiXCR run on the 5' RACE reads, TCRdb lists one record per CDR3 protein. Counted here are 670,000 or so distinct CDR3 sequences, roughly 19% occurring once; the ten biggest clones make up under 20%. Sequencing used blood, either unsorted or a sorted T cell fraction (not recorded which). These receptors were collected from a male donor with ankylosing spondylitis. Both conserved end residues are part of each CDR3.

V gene	J gene	CDR3 protein
TRBV10-3	TRBJ2-7	CAIRGDRASSYEQYF
TRBV7-3	TRBJ2-1	CASSVTALAGGKFGHDEQFF
TRBV20-1	TRBJ2-1	CSAGYTGGTGEQFF
TRBV27	TRBJ1-2	CASSSTSGGGYTF
TRBV5-6	TRBJ1-1	CASSLVGRNTEAFF
TRBV20-1	TRBJ1-5	CSATTGAGQPQHF
TRBV11-2	TRBJ1-5	CASSLGRPDRTGTFSNQPQHF
TRBV5-1	TRBJ2-3	CASSLVLAGFTDTQYF
TRBV20-1	TRBJ2-1	CSAIPRDRVYEQFF
TRBV9	TRBJ2-7	CASSPRRAGGEQYF
TRBV11-2	TRBJ1-3	CASSLSVSGNTIYF
TRBV2	TRBJ1-2	CASSVLMGGGQGYTF
TRBV21-1	TRBJ2-1	CASSSTGQANSYNEQFF
TRBV29-1	TRBJ2-1	CSSHWGRQRGLDNEQFF
TRBV10-3	TRBJ1-3	CAISESDRGNTIYF
TRBV5-1	TRBJ2-7	CASSLLRSAGQGFYEQYF
TRBV6-1	TRBJ2-6	CASSETEANVLTF
TRBV7-3	TRBJ2-7	CASSPGGGGSYEQYF
TRBV11-2	TRBJ1-4	CASSLGLGQEKLFF
TRBV13	TRBJ2-7	CASSFKVRSYEQYF
TRBV29-1	TRBJ2-2	CSVEERSRGETGELFF
TRBV7-8	TRBJ2-7	CASSDTENYEQYF
TRBV20-1	TRBJ1-2	CSARDWTNGYGYTF
TRBV5-6	TRBJ2-1	CASSRGLAVGGEQFF
TRBV4-2	TRBJ2-3	CASSPRSQGGSTDTQYF
TRBV19	TRBJ1-4	CASTNWGHFATNEKLFF
TRBV10-3	TRBJ2-2	CAISESLAGGPGELFF
TRBV9	TRBJ2-5	CASSVDPQETQYF
TRBV6-2/TRBV6-3	TRBJ2-1	CASSQREAEQFF
TRBV29-1	TRBJ1-2	CSVERGGADGYTF
TRBV20-1	TRBJ1-1	CSWGGARDTEAFF
TRBV4-1	TRBJ1-6	CASSQDDVDNSPLHF
TRBV6-1	TRBJ2-7	CASSEWSSSDYEQYF
TRBV4-1	TRBJ2-7	CASSQDPGGLVEQYF
TRBV9	TRBJ2-1	CASSSRGGGPRDEQFF
TRBV12-3/TRBV12-4	TRBJ2-7	CASRSTSYEQYF
TRBV4-2	TRBJ2-7	CASSQNDRGSYEQYF
TRBV29-1	TRBJ2-3	CSVEDKTRTDTQYF
TRBV7-9	TRBJ2-3	CASDGRTSTTDTQYF
TRBV6-1	TRBJ1-5	CASSEWPGGTQPQHF
TRBV19	TRBJ1-1	CATAPGPTEAFF
TRBV10-3	TRBJ2-7	CAISENTPSYEQYF
TRBV27	TRBJ2-3	CASSSMDSTITDTQYF
TRBV11-2	TRBJ2-1	CASSLMGSGESYNEQFF
TRBV7-8	TRBJ1-1	CASSLGLLMNTEAFF
TRBV6-4	TRBJ2-3	CASKVAGADTQYF
TRBV20-1	TRBJ1-2	CSARDPGHHSYGYTF
TRBV18	TRBJ2-3	CASSPRLAGDLGTDTQYF
TRBV12-3/TRBV12-4	TRBJ2-5	CASTSTGQPQETQYF
TRBV4-2	TRBJ2-3	CASSQEGSGGSTDTQYF
TRBV20-1	TRBJ2-1	CSAGDRIGQVDEQFF
TRBV6-2/TRBV6-3	TRBJ2-1	CASRPSGAYNEQFF
TRBV20-1	TRBJ1-5	CSASLDYQPQHF
TRBV30	TRBJ2-2	CAWEGTGGSTGELFF
TRBV13	TRBJ2-1	CASSFLISGQGTAGSYNEQFF